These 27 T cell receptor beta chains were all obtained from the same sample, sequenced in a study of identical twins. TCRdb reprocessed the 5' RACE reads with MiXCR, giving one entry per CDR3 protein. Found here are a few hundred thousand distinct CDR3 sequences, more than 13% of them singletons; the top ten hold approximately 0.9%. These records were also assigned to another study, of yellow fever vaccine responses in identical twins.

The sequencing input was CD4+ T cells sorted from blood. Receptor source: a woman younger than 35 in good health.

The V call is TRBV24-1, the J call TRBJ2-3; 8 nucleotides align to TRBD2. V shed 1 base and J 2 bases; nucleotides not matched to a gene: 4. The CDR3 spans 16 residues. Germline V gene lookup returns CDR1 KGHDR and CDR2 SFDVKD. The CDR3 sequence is CATSDLRGGLTDTQYF. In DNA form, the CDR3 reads TGTGCCACCAGTGATTTACGGGGGGGGCTCACAGATACGCAGTATTTT.

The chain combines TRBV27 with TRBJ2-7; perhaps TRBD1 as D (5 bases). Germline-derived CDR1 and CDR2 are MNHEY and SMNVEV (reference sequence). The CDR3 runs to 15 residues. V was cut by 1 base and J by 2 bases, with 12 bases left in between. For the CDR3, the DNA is TGTGCCAGCAGTTTATTTCAGGGCCCCCCCTACGAGCAGTACTTC. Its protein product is CASSLFQGPPYEQYF.

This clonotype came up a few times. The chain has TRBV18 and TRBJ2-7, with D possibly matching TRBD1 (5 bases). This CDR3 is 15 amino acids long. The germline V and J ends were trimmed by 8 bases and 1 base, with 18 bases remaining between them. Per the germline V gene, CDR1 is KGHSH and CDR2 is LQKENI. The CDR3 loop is CASRASQGPSYEQYF. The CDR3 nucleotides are TGTGCCAGCCGGGCATCTCAGGGTCCTTCCTACGAGCAGTACTTC.

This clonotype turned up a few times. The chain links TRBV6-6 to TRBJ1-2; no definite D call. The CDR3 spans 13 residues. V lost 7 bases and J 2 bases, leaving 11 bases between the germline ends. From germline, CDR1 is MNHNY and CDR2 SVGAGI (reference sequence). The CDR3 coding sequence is TGTGCCAGCACTATGGGAAACAACTATGGCTACACCTTC. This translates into CASTMGNNYGYTF.

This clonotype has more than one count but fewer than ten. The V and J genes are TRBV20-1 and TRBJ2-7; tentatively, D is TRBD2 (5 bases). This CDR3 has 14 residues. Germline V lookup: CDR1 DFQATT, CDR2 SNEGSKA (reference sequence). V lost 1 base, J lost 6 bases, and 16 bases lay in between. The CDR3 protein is CSARGFPGLAEQYF. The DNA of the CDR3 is TGCAGTGCTAGAGGGTTCCCGGGGTTGGCCGAGCAGTACTTC.

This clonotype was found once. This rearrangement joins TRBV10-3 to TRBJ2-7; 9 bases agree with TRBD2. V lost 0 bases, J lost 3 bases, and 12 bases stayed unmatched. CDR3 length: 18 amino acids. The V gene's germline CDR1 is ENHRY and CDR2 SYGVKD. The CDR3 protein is CAISESIVGSSGSYEQYF. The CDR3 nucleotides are TGTGCCATCAGTGAGTCGATAGTGGGGAGTAGCGGGAGCTACGAGCAGTACTTC.

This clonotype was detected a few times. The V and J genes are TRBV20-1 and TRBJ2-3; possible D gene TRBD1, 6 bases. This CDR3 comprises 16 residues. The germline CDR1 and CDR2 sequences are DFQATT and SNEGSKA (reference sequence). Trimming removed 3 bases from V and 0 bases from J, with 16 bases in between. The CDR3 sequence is CSARPERTESTDTQYF. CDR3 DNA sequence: TGCAGTGCTAGGCCTGAACGGACAGAGAGCACAGATACGCAGTATTTT.

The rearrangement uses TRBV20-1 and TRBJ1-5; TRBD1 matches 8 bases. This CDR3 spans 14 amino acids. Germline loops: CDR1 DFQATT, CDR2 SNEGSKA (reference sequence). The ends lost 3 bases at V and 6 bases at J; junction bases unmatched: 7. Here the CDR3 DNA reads TGCAGTGCTAGGGCCCAGGGGGCTGGTCAGCCCCAGCATTTT. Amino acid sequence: CSARAQGAGQPQHF.

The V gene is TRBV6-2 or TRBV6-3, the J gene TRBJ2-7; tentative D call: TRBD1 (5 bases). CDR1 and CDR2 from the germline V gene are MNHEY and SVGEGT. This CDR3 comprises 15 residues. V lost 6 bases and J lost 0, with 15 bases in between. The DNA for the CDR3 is TGTGCCAGCAGCCGACAGTTTCCCTCCTCCTACGAGCAGTACTTC. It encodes CASSRQFPSSYEQYF.

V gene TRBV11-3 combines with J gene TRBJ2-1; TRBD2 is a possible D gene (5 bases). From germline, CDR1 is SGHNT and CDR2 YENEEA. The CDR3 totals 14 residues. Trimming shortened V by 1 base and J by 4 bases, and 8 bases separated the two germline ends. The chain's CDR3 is CASSLVGEYNEQFF. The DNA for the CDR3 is TGTGCCAGCAGCTTAGTTGGGGAGTACAATGAGCAGTTCTTC.

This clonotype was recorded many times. DNA of the CDR3: TGTGCCAGCAGCTCACAAATTTACGGGGAGCTGTTTTTT. Its translation is CASSSQIYGELFF. The V and J genes are TRBV14 and TRBJ2-2, with D uncertain. The CDR3 runs to 13 residues. Looked up from germline, CDR1 is SGHDN and CDR2 is FVKESK. Trimming cost V 5 bases and J 7 bases, with 11 bases left between them. Filled out from reference TRBV14 and TRBJ2-2, the complete variable domain reads EAGVTQFPSHSVIEKGQTVTLRCDPISGHDNLYWYRRVMGKEIKFLLHFVKESKQDESGMPNNRFLAERTGGTYSTLKVQPAELEDSGVYFCASSSQIYGELFFGEGSRLTVL.

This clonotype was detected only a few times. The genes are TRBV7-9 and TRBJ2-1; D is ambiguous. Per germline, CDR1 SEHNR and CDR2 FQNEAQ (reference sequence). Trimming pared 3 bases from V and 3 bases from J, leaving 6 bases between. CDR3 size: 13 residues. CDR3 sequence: CASSFGDYNEQFF. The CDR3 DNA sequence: TGTGCCAGCAGCTTTGGGGACTACAATGAGCAGTTCTTC.

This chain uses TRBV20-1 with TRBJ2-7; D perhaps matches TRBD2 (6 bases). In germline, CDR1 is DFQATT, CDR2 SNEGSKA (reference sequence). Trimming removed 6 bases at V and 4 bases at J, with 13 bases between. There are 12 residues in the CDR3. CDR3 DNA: TGCAGTGCGACCGAGGCGGGGTACGAGCAGTACTTC. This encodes CSATEAGYEQYF.

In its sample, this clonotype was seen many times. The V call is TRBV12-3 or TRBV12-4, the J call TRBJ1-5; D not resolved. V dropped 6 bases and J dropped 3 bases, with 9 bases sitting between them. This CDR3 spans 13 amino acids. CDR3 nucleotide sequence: TGTGCCAGCAGAGCCGGTTACAATCAGCCCCAGCATTTT. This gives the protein CASRAGYNQPQHF.

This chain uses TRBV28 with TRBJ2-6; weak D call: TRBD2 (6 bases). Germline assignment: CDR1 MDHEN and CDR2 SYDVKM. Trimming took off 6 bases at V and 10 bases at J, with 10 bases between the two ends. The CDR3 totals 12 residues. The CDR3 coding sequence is TGTGCCAGCAGAGTCGGGGGTAACGTCCTGACTTTC. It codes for CASRVGGNVLTF. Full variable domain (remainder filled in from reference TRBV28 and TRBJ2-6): DVKVTQSSRYLVKRTGEKVFLECVQDMDHENMFWYRQDPGLGLRLIYFSYDVKMKEKGDIPEGYSVSREKKERFSLILESASTNQTSMYLCASRVGGNVLTFGAGSRLTVL.

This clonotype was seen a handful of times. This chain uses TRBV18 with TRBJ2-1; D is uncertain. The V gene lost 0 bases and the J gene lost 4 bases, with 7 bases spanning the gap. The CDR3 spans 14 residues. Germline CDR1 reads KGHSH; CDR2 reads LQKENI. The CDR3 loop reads CASSPPGLYNEQFF. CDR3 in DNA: TGTGCCAGCTCACCACCAGGCCTATACAATGAGCAGTTCTTC.

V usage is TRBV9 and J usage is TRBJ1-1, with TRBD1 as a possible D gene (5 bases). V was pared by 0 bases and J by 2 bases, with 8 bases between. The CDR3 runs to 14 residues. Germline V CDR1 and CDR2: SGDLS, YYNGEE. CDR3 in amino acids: CASSVVGANTEAFF. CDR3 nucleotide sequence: TGTGCCAGCAGCGTAGTCGGGGCTAACACTGAAGCTTTCTTT. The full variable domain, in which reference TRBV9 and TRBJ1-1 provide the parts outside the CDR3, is DSGVTQTPKHLITATGQRVTLRCSPRSGDLSVYWYQQSLDQGLQFLIQYYNGEERAKGNILERFSAQQFPDLHSELNLSSLELGDSALYFCASSVVGANTEAFFGQGTRLTVV.

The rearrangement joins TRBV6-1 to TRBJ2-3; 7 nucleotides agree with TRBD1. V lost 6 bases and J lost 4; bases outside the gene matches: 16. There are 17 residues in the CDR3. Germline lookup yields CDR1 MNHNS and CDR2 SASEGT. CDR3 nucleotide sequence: TGTGCCAGCAGCCCAGGCGGAAGGGGGCATCGGGCAGATACGCAGTATTTT. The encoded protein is CASSPGGRGHRADTQYF.

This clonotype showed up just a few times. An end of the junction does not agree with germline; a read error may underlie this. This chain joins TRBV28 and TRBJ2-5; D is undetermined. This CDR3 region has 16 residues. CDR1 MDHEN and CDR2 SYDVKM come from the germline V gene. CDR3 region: CASSRSAARRREAQYF. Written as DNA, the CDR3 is TGTGCCAGCAGCCGATCGGCAGCCCGACGGAGAGAGGCCCAGTACTTC. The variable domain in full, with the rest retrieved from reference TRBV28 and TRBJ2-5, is DVKVTQSSRYLVKRTGEKVFLECVQDMDHENMFWYRQDPGLGLRLIYFSYDVKMKEKGDIPEGYSVSREKKERFSLILESASTNQTSMYLCASSRSAARRREAQYFGPGTRLLVL.

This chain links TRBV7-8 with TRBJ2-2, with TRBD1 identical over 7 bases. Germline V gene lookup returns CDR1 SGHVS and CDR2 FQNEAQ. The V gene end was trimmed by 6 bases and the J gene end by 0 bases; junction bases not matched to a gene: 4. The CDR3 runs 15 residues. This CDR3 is CASRRGQPNTGELFF. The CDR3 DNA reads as TGTGCCAGCAGGAGGGGACAGCCGAACACCGGGGAGCTGTTTTTT.

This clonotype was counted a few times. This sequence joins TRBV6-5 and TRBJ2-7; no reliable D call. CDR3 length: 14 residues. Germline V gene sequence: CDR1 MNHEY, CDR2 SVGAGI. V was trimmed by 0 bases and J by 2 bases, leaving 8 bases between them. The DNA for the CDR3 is TGTGCCAGCAGTTACTCGACGGACGCCTACGAGCAGTACTTC. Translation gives CASSYSTDAYEQYF.

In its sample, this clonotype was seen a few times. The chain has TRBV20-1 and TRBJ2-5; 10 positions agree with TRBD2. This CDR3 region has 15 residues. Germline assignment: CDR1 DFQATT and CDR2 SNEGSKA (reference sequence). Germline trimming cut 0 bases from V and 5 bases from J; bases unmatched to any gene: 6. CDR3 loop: CSARDSGGAAETQYF. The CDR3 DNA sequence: TGCAGTGCTAGAGACAGCGGGGGGGCGGCTGAGACCCAGTACTTC.

CDR3 region: CSAHRDGNYEQYF. The CDR3 nucleotides are TGCAGTGCCCACCGGGACGGCAACTACGAGCAGTACTTC. The chain carries TRBV20-1 and TRBJ2-7; D might be TRBD1 or TRBD2, each matching 5 bases. The CDR3 runs to 13 residues. CDR1 is DFQATT and CDR2 is SNEGSKA in the germline V gene (reference sequence). V lost 6 bases and J 3 bases, leaving 15 bases between the germline ends.

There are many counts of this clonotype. This chain's CDR3 is CASSQAGQTYEQYF. In DNA, the CDR3 is TGTGCCAGCAGCCAAGCCGGACAGACCTACGAGCAGTACTTC. The V and J genes are TRBV3-1 and TRBJ2-7, with D maybe TRBD1 (6 bases). Germline V CDR1 and CDR2: LGHDT, YNNKEL (reference sequence). V gave up 1 base and J gave up 2 bases, with 9 bases separating them. The CDR3 is made up of 14 amino acids.

CDR3 residues: CASSLQGKTTEAFF. CDR3 DNA: TGTGCCAGCAGCCTTCAGGGCAAGACAACTGAAGCTTTCTTT. V and J are TRBV7-9 and TRBJ1-1, with D perhaps TRBD1 (5 bases). The CDR3 runs 14 residues. Germline CDR1 and CDR2: SEHNR and FQNEAQ (reference sequence). V lost 5 bases to trimming and J lost 5 bases, with 15 bases between them. Full variable domain (rest looked up from reference TRBV7-9 and TRBJ1-1): DTGVSQNPRHKITKRGQNVTFRCDPISEHNRLYWYRQTLGQGPEFLTYFQNEAQLEKSRLLSDRFSAERPKGSFSTLEIQRTEQGDSAMYLCASSLQGKTTEAFFGQGTRLTVV.

In nucleotides, the CDR3 is TGTGCCACCAGCACAGCGGGGGGAGCTGGGGCCAACGTCCTGACTTTC. As protein: CATSTAGGAGANVLTF. V and J are TRBV15 and TRBJ2-6, with 9 bases that match TRBD2. V lost 4 bases and J lost 2; bases outside the gene matches: 3. Germline lookup yields CDR1 LNHNV and CDR2 YYDKDF (reference sequence). The CDR3 contains 16 residues.

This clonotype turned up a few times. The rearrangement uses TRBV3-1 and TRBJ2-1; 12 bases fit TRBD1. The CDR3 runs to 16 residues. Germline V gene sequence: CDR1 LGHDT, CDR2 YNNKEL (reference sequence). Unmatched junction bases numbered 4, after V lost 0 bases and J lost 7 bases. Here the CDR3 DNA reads TGTGCCAGCAGCCAAGATCCGGGACAGGGGGCAAATGAGCAGTTCTTC. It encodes CASSQDPGQGANEQFF.